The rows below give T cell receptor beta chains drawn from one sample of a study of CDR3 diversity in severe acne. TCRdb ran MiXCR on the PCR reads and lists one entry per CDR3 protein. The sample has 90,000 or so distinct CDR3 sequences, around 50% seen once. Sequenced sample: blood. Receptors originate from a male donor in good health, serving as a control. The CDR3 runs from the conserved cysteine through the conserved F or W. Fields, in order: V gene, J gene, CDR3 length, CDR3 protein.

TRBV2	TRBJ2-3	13	CASSETSQDTQYF
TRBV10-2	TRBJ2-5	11	CAAKQGETQYF
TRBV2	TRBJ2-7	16	CASSEKGQGFSYEQYF
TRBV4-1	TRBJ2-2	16	CASNHSSLGRDGELFF
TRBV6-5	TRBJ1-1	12	CASRKQNTEAFF
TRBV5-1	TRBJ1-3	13	CASRGGTGNTIYF
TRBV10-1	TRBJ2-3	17	CASSESGLADLKDTQYF
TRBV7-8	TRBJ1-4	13	CASSRTGGEKLFF
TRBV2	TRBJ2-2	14	CASSSGRMSGELFF
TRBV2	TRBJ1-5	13	CASRKGVGQPQHF
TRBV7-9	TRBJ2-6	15	CASSFWVSGANVLTF